This passage covers 16 T cell receptor beta chains from one sample sequenced in a study of blood T cell repertoires in COVID-19. Profiled with immunoSEQ multiplex PCR; TCRdb holds only in-frame clones, not every one. The sample lists 270,000 or so clones; roughly 88% were seen once. Sequencing was done on a sample of peripheral blood. The receptors were gathered from a young woman with active or convalescent COVID-19.

V gene TRBV9 combines with J gene TRBJ2-7, with 10 bases matching TRBD1. The junction had 4 bases not matched to a gene; V was cut back by 4 bases and J by 3 bases. The germline V gene encodes CDR1 SGDLS and CDR2 YYNGEE. The CDR3 runs to 14 residues. For the CDR3, the DNA is TGTGCCAGCAGCTACGACAGGGGGCTCTACGAGCAGTACTTC. Protein product: CASSYDRGLYEQYF. Variable domain in full (rest from reference TRBV9 and TRBJ2-7): DSGVTQTPKHLITATGQRVTLRCSPRSGDLSVYWYQQSLDQGLQFLIQYYNGEERAKGNILERFSAQQFPDLHSELNLSSLELGDSALYFCASSYDRGLYEQYFGPGTRLTVT.

The CDR3 DNA is TGCAGCGTTGGCGGGGAGGATTCACCCCTCCACTTT. As protein: CSVGGEDSPLHF. V gene TRBV29-1 combines with J gene TRBJ1-6; D remains ambiguous. Trimming cost V 4 bases and J 8 bases, with 9 bases left between them. This CDR3 spans 12 amino acids. The V gene's germline CDR1 is SQVTM and CDR2 ANQGSEA. The whole variable domain, remainder taken from reference TRBV29-1 and TRBJ1-6, is SAVISQKPSRDICQRGTSLTIQCQVDSQVTMMFWYRQQPGQSLTLIATANQGSEATYESGFVIDKFPISRPNLTFSTLTVSNMSPEDSSIYLCSVGGEDSPLHFGNGTRLTVT.

V is TRBV7-9 and J is TRBJ1-5; TRBD1 might be the D (5 bases). The CDR3 runs 12 residues. Germline V gene lookup returns CDR1 SEHNR and CDR2 FQNEAQ (reference sequence). The germline V and J ends were trimmed by 5 bases and 7 bases, with 9 bases remaining between them. The CDR3 protein is CASSRDRQPQHF. CDR3 DNA sequence: TGTGCCAGCAGCCGTGACAGACAGCCCCAGCATTTT.

This sequence joins TRBV7-3 and TRBJ1-1; no clear D gene. Trimming left V 0 bases short and J 4 bases short, with 12 bases between. Germline CDR1 and CDR2: SGHTA and FQGTGA. This CDR3 spans 15 amino acids. The CDR3 DNA sequence: TGTGCCAGCAGCTTAACGAGATCAGGAATCACTGAAGCTTTCTTT. Its translation is CASSLTRSGITEAFF. Based on the CDR3 plus reference TRBV7-3 and TRBJ1-1, the full variable domain is GAGVSQTPSNKVTEKGKYVELRCDPISGHTALYWYRQSLGQGPEFLIYFQGTGAADDSGLPNDRFFAVRPEGSVSTLKIQRTERGDSAVYLCASSLTRSGITEAFFGQGTRLTVV.

The chain has TRBV4-3 and TRBJ2-1; the match to TRBD2 covers 15 bases. V dropped 4 bases and J dropped 3; count of bases not matched to a gene: 7. CDR1 and CDR2 (germline): LGHNA, YSLEER. The CDR3 covers 18 residues. The CDR3 protein is CASSPRTSGGAYYNEQFF. The CDR3 nucleotides read TGCGCCAGCAGCCCCCGGACTAGCGGGGGGGCCTACTACAATGAGCAGTTCTTC.

Concerning this clone: The junction shows a germline mismatch at one end, possibly a read error. The CDR3 sequence is CASSLAGRSTDTQYF. CDR3 coding DNA: TGTGCCAGCAGCCTAGCGGGGCGGAGCACAGATACGCAGTATTTT. The chain couples TRBV11-1 to TRBJ2-3; 9 nucleotides agree with TRBD2. The germline V gene has CDR1 SGHAT and CDR2 FQDESV (reference sequence). This CDR3 is built from 15 residues.

The chain has TRBV9 and TRBJ2-7; 8 bases align to TRBD1. The CDR3 has 16 residues. J was trimmed by 2 bases and V by 2 bases; bases with no gene match: 9. Germline V gives CDR1 SGDLS, CDR2 YYNGEE. CDR3: CASSVDRGQYPYEQYF. CDR3 DNA sequence: TGTGCCAGCAGCGTTGACAGGGGCCAGTACCCCTACGAGCAGTACTTC.

V and J are TRBV28 and TRBJ1-2; D may be TRBD1 (5 bases). The CDR3 loop spans 18 amino acids. Germline V gives CDR1 MDHEN, CDR2 SYDVKM. Deletions cut 4 bases from V and 4 bases from J, with 25 bases between. CDR3 region: CASSSLGGAETQPYGYTF. CDR3 nucleotide sequence: TGTGCCAGCAGTTCTCTTGGAGGGGCGGAAACCCAGCCCTATGGCTACACCTTC.

The chain has TRBV10-3 and TRBJ2-2; D is unclear. V lost 7 bases and J 6 bases, leaving 15 bases between the germline ends. The CDR3 extends over 14 amino acids. In germline, CDR1 is ENHRY, CDR2 SYGVKD. The CDR3 spells CAITQSAPSGELFF. Written as DNA, the CDR3 is TGTGCCATCACTCAGTCGGCTCCATCCGGGGAGCTGTTTTTT.

CDR3 DNA sequence: TGTGCCACCCTCGAGTTAGGGGTCACCGGGGAGCTGTTTTTT. It codes for CATLELGVTGELFF. This chain joins TRBV19 and TRBJ2-2; a possible D gene is TRBD1 (5 bases). V gave up 10 bases and J gave up 4 bases, with 16 bases separating them. CDR1 is LNHDA and CDR2 is SQIVND in the germline V gene (reference sequence). This CDR3 comprises 14 residues.

With respect to this clone: The sample contains more than one DNA sequence encoding this CDR3. The genes are TRBV19 and TRBJ1-3; the D is unclear. From germline, CDR1 is LNHDA and CDR2 SQIVND (reference sequence). The CDR3 contains 12 residues. The V gene lost 5 bases and the J gene lost 4 bases, with 6 bases spanning the gap. CDR3 amino acids: CASSPGGNTIYF. DNA for the CDR3: TGTGCCAGTAGTCCGGGGGGAAACACCATATATTTT. Full variable domain (rest looked up from reference TRBV19 and TRBJ1-3): DGGITQSPKYLFRKEGQNVTLSCEQNLNHDAMYWYRQDPGQGLRLIYYSQIVNDFQKGDIAEGYSVSREKKESFPLTVTSAQKNPTAFYLCASSPGGNTIYFGEGSWLTVV.

The genes are TRBV7-8 and TRBJ2-7; 10 bases line up with TRBD1. The CDR3 runs 14 residues. J gave up 12 bases and V 5 bases, and 13 bases lay outside the gene matches. Germline CDR1 and CDR2: SGHVS and FQNEAQ. The CDR3 sequence is CASSRSGTGEWGYF. In nucleotides, the CDR3 is TGTGCCAGCAGCCGATCGGGGACAGGGGAATGGGGGTACTTC.

This clone was picked up a small number of times. The chain carries TRBV5-1 and TRBJ1-6, with 8 bases matching TRBD1. This CDR3 has 14 amino acids. CDR1 and CDR2 (germline): SGHRS, YFSETQ. The V and J ends lost 0 bases and 7 bases, in that order; junction bases with no gene match: 0. The CDR3 nucleotides are TGCGCCAGCAGCTTGGGGGACAGGAATTCACCCCTCCACTTT. Translation: CASSLGDRNSPLHF.

This chain connects TRBV20-1 to TRBJ1-2; D ambiguous. The ends were cut back, 1 base at V and 5 bases at J, with 5 bases in the middle. This CDR3 region has 11 residues. The germline CDR1 and CDR2 sequences are DFQATT and SNEGSKA (reference sequence). The CDR3 nucleotides read TGCAGTGCTAGAGCCGTGTATGGCTACACCTTC. Protein sequence: CSARAVYGYTF.

The chain employs TRBV6-4 and TRBJ1-6, with 9 bases lining up with TRBD1. CDR1 and CDR2 (germline): MRHNA, SNTAGT. V shed 8 bases and J 7 bases; nucleotides not matched to a gene: 6. The CDR3 consists of 14 residues. The CDR3 DNA reads TGTGCCAGCGGATTGGGACAGGGAAATTCACCCCTCCACTTT. Amino acids: CASGLGQGNSPLHF.

The V gene is TRBV3-1 (or the pseudogene TRBV3-2), the J gene TRBJ1-1; 8 nucleotides align to TRBD1. This CDR3 is 13 amino acids long. J gave up 8 bases and V 6 bases, and 8 bases lay outside the gene matches. Germline assignment: CDR1 LGHDT and CDR2 YNNKEL (reference sequence). The CDR3 loop is CASRSQGAAEAFF. The CDR3 DNA is TGTGCCAGCAGGTCTCAGGGGGCGGCCGAAGCTTTCTTT.